This note documents a single T cell receptor beta chain sequence. The antigen is unknown. TCR beta CDR3 region amplification was performed from RNA transcripts. With the HTBI primer set, the TCR CDR3 went through a first round of RT-PCR. Via MiXCR, TCRdb re-called the multiplex PCR reads, giving one row per CDR3 protein. The table records 400,000 to 600,000 distinct CDR3 sequences, 15% to 20% of them present only once. This record comes from a study of T cells in Graves' hyperthyroidism and ophthalmopathy. Study at large: Peripheral blood was acquired at first diagnosis, ahead of any therapy whatsoever. Whole-study findings and limits: A median 6.5 months before onset, the model predicted ophthalmopathy. Blood shared most expanded thyroid clonotypes above 0.001.

V was clipped by 1 base and J by 7 bases; unmatched bases: 13. From germline, CDR1 is KGHDR and CDR2 SFDVKD. CDR3 length: 18 residues. Ophthalmopathy patients showed a Clinical Activity Score of at least 3, NOSPECS grade of at least 4 and duration under 3 months. The sequenced sample was blood. The chain is built from TRBV24-1 and TRBJ2-1, with TRBD2 identical over 9 bases. The clonotype was recovered from a woman in her thirties with Graves' ophthalmopathy. This CDR3 is CATSDFGEGSGRGNEQFF. The CDR3 region has the DNA TGTGCCACCAGTGATTTTGGGGAGGGTAGCGGGAGAGGGAATGAGCAGTTCTTC.